Shown below are 3 T cell receptor beta chains from a single sample sequenced in a study of blood T cell repertoires in COVID-19. Produced via immunoSEQ multiplex PCR; TCRdb's table is partial and in-frame only. Of some 110,000 clones listed, 65% to 90% are singletons. The sequenced sample was peripheral blood. The source of these receptors is an elderly man with acute or convalescent COVID-19.

The chain uses TRBV19 and TRBJ2-2; the D gene is possibly TRBD2 (5 bases). CDR1 and CDR2 (germline): LNHDA, SQIVND (reference sequence). The V gene lost 4 bases and the J gene lost 4 bases, with 13 bases spanning the gap. The CDR3 consists of 15 residues. CDR3 sequence: CASSKGNGGTGELFF. As DNA, the CDR3 is TGTGCCAGTAGTAAAGGCAACGGAGGCACCGGGGAGCTGTTTTTT.

This clone was detected a few times. The gene calls are TRBV2 and TRBJ2-5; 10 bases map to TRBD2. The length of the CDR3 is 19 residues. The V gene's germline CDR1 is SNHLY and CDR2 FYNNEI. The V segment lost 2 bases and the J segment 2 bases; nucleotides outside the gene matches: 14. The CDR3 here is CASSEYGSSGSLRQETQYF. The CDR3 DNA reads TGTGCCAGCAGTGAATATGGGTCTAGCGGGAGCTTAAGGCAAGAGACCCAGTACTTC.

The chain couples TRBV30 to TRBJ2-3, with D possibly TRBD2 on 6 matching bases. The CDR3 has 11 amino acids. The V and J ends lost 7 bases and 9 bases respectively, with 14 bases between them. Germline values: CDR1 GTSNPN, CDR2 SVGIG (reference sequence). CDR3 DNA sequence: TGTGCCTTGGAGGGTTTCAGAACGCAGTATTTT. The encoded protein is CALEGFRTQYF.